The 2 T cell receptor beta chains below all came from one sample that was sequenced in a study of CD8+CD57+ T cells in acquired aplastic anemia. Using genomic DNA as the template, TCR beta VDJ and CDR3 profiling was carried out. TCRdb fed the reads into MiXCR, producing one record per CDR3 protein. This table has about 160,000 distinct CDR3 sequences, around half appearing once. Sequencing involved patients with CD8+CD57+ cell expansion previously shown by flow cytometry. The sequencing sample was made of sorted CD4+, CD8+, or CD8+CD57+ T cells (not recorded which) from PBMCs. All receptors derive from a human donor with aplastic anemia.

The chain uses TRBV28 and TRBJ1-2; no definite D call. The germline V gene encodes CDR1 MDHEN and CDR2 SYDVKM. Trimming shortened V by 10 bases and J by 7 bases, and 16 bases separated the two germline ends. This CDR3 has 12 amino acids. The CDR3 coding sequence is TGTGCCACCAACTCAGTAGAGGGTGGCTACACCTTC. This sequence encodes CATNSVEGGYTF.

This clonotype came up many times. This rearrangement joins TRBV5-1 to TRBJ1-2, with D possibly TRBD1 on 5 matching bases. V was cut by 1 base and J by 6 bases, with 19 bases left in between. The germline V gene has CDR1 SGHRS and CDR2 YFSETQ. The CDR3 is made up of 16 amino acids. CDR3 region: CASSLIGRGAGDGYTF. CDR3 nucleotides: TGCGCCAGCAGCTTGATCGGGCGAGGGGCCGGAGATGGCTACACCTTC. The entire variable domain, with the rest obtained from reference TRBV5-1 and TRBJ1-2, is as follows: KAGVTQTPRYLIKTRGQQVTLSCSPISGHRSVSWYQQTPGQGLQFLFEYFSETQRNKGNFPGRFSGRQFSNSRSEMNVSTLELGDSALYLCASSLIGRGAGDGYTFGSGTRLTVV.